Here is one T cell receptor (beta chain) with its context. The antigen is not known. This entry comes from a study of T cell repertoires in cytomegalovirus infection. TCRdb re-called the reads through MiXCR, storing one row per CDR3 protein. This table holds approximately 990,000 distinct CDR3 sequences, roughly 30% found once. The sequence was collected from a human donor in good health (CMV status not recorded). Some clones in this sample may be carry-over from other donors' samples. The material sequenced was cultured CD8+ T cells from PBMCs, taken from culture after CMV antigen stimulation.

The CDR3 nucleotides are TGTGCCAGCAGTTACTCGCTCAGGGCTGATTACGGCTACACCTTC. It specifies CASSYSLRADYGYTF. This sequence joins TRBV6-5 and TRBJ1-2, with TRBD1 as a possible D gene (5 bases). The CDR3 runs to 15 residues. V was shortened by 0 bases and J by 8 bases, with 16 bases between the two germline ends. Germline-derived CDR1 and CDR2 are MNHEY and SVGAGI.